What follows are 14 T cell receptor beta chains derived from one specimen sequenced in a study of early T cells in non-severe SARS-CoV-2 infection. One entry per CDR3 protein results from TCRdb running MiXCR on the 5' RACE reads. The data contain roughly 53,000 distinct CDR3 sequences, 9.3% of them singletons. The sequenced material came from whole blood. Receptor source: an adult who was a healthcare worker with PCR-confirmed SARS-CoV-2 infection or an uninfected control (not recorded which).

V and J are TRBV12-3 or TRBV12-4 and TRBJ2-3; D is unclear. V was cut by 3 bases and J by 4 bases, with 14 bases left in between. The CDR3 runs 15 residues. CDR3 amino acids: CASSFRKGWADTQYF. CDR3 sequence (DNA): TGTGCCAGCAGTTTCCGAAAAGGGTGGGCAGATACGCAGTATTTT.

J is TRBJ2-7 and V is TRBV11-2; D is unresolved. V was clipped by 6 bases and J by 2 bases, with 17 bases between them. The germline CDR1 and CDR2 sequences are SGHAT and FQNNGV. The CDR3 spans 15 residues. The CDR3 DNA sequence: TGTGCCAGCAGATCAATAAGCGAGGCCACCTACGAGCAGTACTTC. This encodes CASRSISEATYEQYF. Supplemented by reference TRBV11-2 and TRBJ2-7, the full variable domain reads EAGVAQSPRYKIIEKRQSVAFWCNPISGHATLYWYQQILGQGPKLLIQFQNNGVVDDSQLPKDRFSAERLKGVDSTLKIQPAKLEDSAVYLCASRSISEATYEQYFGPGTRLTVT.

As to this clonotype: Compared with germline, one end of the junction differs, possibly owing to a read error. The chain couples TRBV7-9 to TRBJ2-7; 7 bases are a match to TRBD1. CDR3 length: 13 amino acids. Germline CDR1 reads SEHNR; CDR2 reads FQNEAQ (reference sequence). The CDR3 bases are TGTGTCAGCAGCCGCTCGGGACAGCACGAGCAGTACTTC. Translated, it gives CVSSRSGQHEQYF. Complete variable domain (other parts from reference TRBV7-9 and TRBJ2-7): DTGVSQNPRHKITKRGQNVTFRCDPISEHNRLYWYRQTLGQGPEFLTYFQNEAQLEKSRLLSDRFSAERPKGSFSTLEIQRTEQGDSAMYLCVSSRSGQHEQYFGPGTRLTVT.

The V gene is TRBV2, the J gene TRBJ2-7; 11 bases match TRBD2. Trimming took 6 bases from V and 5 from J; bases not matched to a gene: 9. Per the germline V gene, CDR1 is SNHLY and CDR2 is FYNNEI. The CDR3 sequence is 15 residues long. The DNA of the CDR3 is TGTGCCAGCAGCGCCATAGCGGGGGGGCTCCACGAGCAGTACTTC. Translating gives CASSAIAGGLHEQYF.

This sequence joins TRBV4-2 and TRBJ1-2; unclear D gene. The germline V gene has CDR1 LGHNA and CDR2 YNFKEQ. The CDR3 runs to 16 residues. The V end was cut by 0 bases, the J end by 0 bases, with 11 bases between. Written as DNA, the CDR3 is TGTGCCAGCAGCCAAGATCTCAGTCAAGCTAACTATGGCTACACCTTC. Translating gives CASSQDLSQANYGYTF.

This clonotype was picked up many times. The V call is TRBV6-5, the J call TRBJ2-5, with a possible D match to TRBD2 (6 bases). V lost 0 bases to trimming and J lost 6 bases, with 14 bases between them. Germline loops: CDR1 MNHEY, CDR2 SVGAGI. The CDR3 has 15 residues. CDR3 loop: CASSYSGAGRQTQYF. CDR3 nucleotides: TGTGCCAGCAGTTACTCTGGTGCGGGGAGGCAGACCCAGTACTTC.

There are a few counts of this clonotype. This chain joins TRBV7-8 and TRBJ2-3; no firm D call. V lost 5 bases, J lost 5 bases, and 8 bases lay in between. The germline CDR1 and CDR2 sequences are SGHVS and FQNEAQ. The CDR3 has 12 amino acids. The CDR3 protein is CASSPPVDTQYF. In nucleotides, the CDR3 is TGTGCCAGCAGCCCCCCCGTAGATACGCAGTATTTT.

This sequence joins TRBV29-1 and TRBJ2-2; D uncertain. Trimming cost V 4 bases and J 3 bases, with 6 bases left between them. The CDR3 has 12 residues. The V gene's germline CDR1 is SQVTM and CDR2 ANQGSEA. CDR3 loop: CSVGRHTGELFF. DNA for the CDR3: TGCAGCGTTGGAAGGCACACCGGGGAGCTGTTTTTT.

This clonotype was observed at least ten times. This chain uses TRBV10-1 with TRBJ2-1, with 7 bases identical to TRBD2. This CDR3 comprises 15 residues. V lost 4 bases, J lost 5 bases, and 8 bases stayed unmatched. Per the germline V gene, CDR1 is WNHNN and CDR2 is SYGVQD (reference sequence). The DNA of the CDR3 is TGCGCCAGCAGTGCCAGAGCGGGGCCCCACAATGAGCAGTTCTTC. It specifies CASSARAGPHNEQFF.

There are many counts of this clonotype. The rearrangement uses TRBV5-1 and TRBJ1-2; D ambiguous. Germline-derived CDR1 and CDR2 are SGHRS and YFSETQ. Trimming took 0 bases from V and 8 from J, leaving 11 bases between them. The CDR3 consists of 13 residues. In DNA, the CDR3 is TGCGCCAGCAGCTTGGCGGACCCGCGAGGCTACACCTTC. Protein: CASSLADPRGYTF.

This clonotype was seen only a few times. The chain carries TRBV4-1 and TRBJ1-4, with D unresolved. CDR3 size: 15 residues. The germline CDR1 and CDR2 sequences are MGHRA and YSYEKL. Trimming pared 1 base from V and 8 bases from J, leaving 14 bases between. Written as DNA, the CDR3 is TGCGCCAGCAGCCAAGTTGGAGGCTTTGGAGAAAAACTGTTTTTT. Translating gives CASSQVGGFGEKLFF.

This clonotype was counted a few times. This chain uses TRBV29-1 with TRBJ1-3; D call uncertain. Germline V gene sequence: CDR1 SQVTM, CDR2 ANQGSEA. V was shortened by 5 bases and J by 4 bases, with 15 bases between the two germline ends. CDR3 size: 14 residues. The CDR3 here is CSVSPGTQGNTIYF. In DNA form, the CDR3 reads TGCAGCGTTTCCCCCGGCACACAAGGAAACACCATATATTTT.

This clonotype was seen many times. The V and J genes are TRBV4-2 and TRBJ1-2; D remains unclear. Germline CDR1 and CDR2: LGHNA and YNFKEQ. The CDR3 has 14 residues. V was clipped by 0 bases and J by 4 bases, with 9 bases between them. The DNA of the CDR3 is TGTGCCAGCAGCCAAGATCAGCCCTCCTATGGCTACACCTTC. Its translation is CASSQDQPSYGYTF.

Only a few counts were recorded for this clonotype. The chain links TRBV27 to TRBJ2-7, with D possibly being TRBD2 (6 bases). With 6 bases removed from V and 6 bases from J, the gap between germline ends came to 12 bases. CDR1 and CDR2 from the germline V gene are MNHEY and SMNVEV (reference sequence). The CDR3 covers 12 residues. This chain's CDR3 is CASSEWGGEQYF. The CDR3 DNA reads TGTGCCAGCAGCGAATGGGGAGGCGAGCAGTACTTC.